The 10 T cell receptor beta chains below were found in one sample sequenced in a study of CD8 T cell repertoires and HIV-1 epitope variants. Which antigens these TCRs recognize remains unknown. Here immunoSEQ multiplex PCR was the method, and the copy in TCRdb shows in-frame clones only, minus some. The data hold fewer than 6,000 clones, with around two thirds observed a single time. The sequenced sample was cultured CD8+ T cells derived from PBMCs. The receptors originated from a male donor with HIV.

This sequence joins TRBV7-6 and TRBJ2-7; D might be TRBD1 (5 bases). This CDR3 is built from 15 residues. The germline gives CDR1 SGHVS, CDR2 FNYEAQ. Between the trimmed V and J ends, which lost 4 bases and 4 bases, there was a span of 17 bases. The CDR3 region has the DNA TGTGCCAGCAGCTCCCTAAAGGGGCGTCCGTACGAGCAGTACTTC. This sequence encodes CASSSLKGRPYEQYF.

J is TRBJ2-6 and V is TRBV7-3, with D perhaps given as TRBD1 or TRBD2 (7 bases each). V was clipped by 5 bases and J by 4 bases, with 18 bases between them. Germline CDR1 and CDR2: SGHTA and FQGTGA. The CDR3 is 17 residues long. The CDR3 reads CASSPTGEGVGANVLTF. The CDR3, as DNA: TGTGCCAGCAGCCCTACAGGGGAGGGGGTCGGGGCCAACGTCCTGACTTTC.

Only a few counts were recorded for this clone. This rearrangement joins TRBV5-1 to TRBJ2-7, with a possible D match to TRBD1 (6 bases). The CDR3 consists of 17 residues. V was clipped by 4 bases and J by 0 bases, with 20 bases between them. The germline CDR1 and CDR2 sequences are SGHRS and YFSETQ. As DNA, the CDR3 is TGCGCCAGCAGCCTCCTCCCCCTACAGGGAAGCTCCTACGAGCAGTACTTC. It specifies CASSLLPLQGSSYEQYF.

Regarding this clone: A junction boundary mismatches the germline segment, possibly from a read error. The chain links TRBV7-7 to TRBJ2-3, with TRBD2 matching 11 bases. This CDR3 spans 16 amino acids. Germline V gene sequence: CDR1 SSHAT, CDR2 FNYEAQ (reference sequence). The CDR3 DNA reads TGTGCTAGCAGCCCCGGGCTAGCGGGAGGAGGGGATACGCAGTATTTT. This gives the protein CASSPGLAGGGDTQYF.

The DNA for the CDR3 is TGTGCCAGTAGTATAGGGGCTGAGGAGCTGTTTTTT. Its protein is CASSIGAEELFF. The chain combines TRBV19 with TRBJ2-2; unclear D gene. The CDR3 has 12 residues. Germline V lookup: CDR1 LNHDA, CDR2 SQIVND (reference sequence). V shed 1 base and J shed 10 bases, with 7 bases lying between them.

J is TRBJ2-3 and V is TRBV5-1; D uncertain. The V end lost 2 bases, the J end lost 0 bases, and 10 bases lay between the germline ends. The CDR3 loop spans 15 amino acids. The V gene's germline CDR1 is SGHRS and CDR2 YFSETQ. The CDR3 nucleotides read TGCGCCAGCAGCTTCGACTCTCCTAGCACAGATACGCAGTATTTT. Protein product: CASSFDSPSTDTQYF.

The chain is built from TRBV10-3 and TRBJ2-3; D not resolved. Germline CDR1 and CDR2: ENHRY and SYGVKD. This CDR3 region has 15 residues. Trimming removed 2 bases from V and 2 bases from J, with 11 bases in between. CDR3 DNA: TGTGCCATCAGTGAGGTACTGGACGACACAGATACGCAGTATTTT. This sequence encodes CAISEVLDDTDTQYF.

By sample fraction, this clone is large (0.1 to 1%). The V gene is TRBV4-2, the J gene TRBJ2-7, with D perhaps TRBD1 or TRBD2 (5 bases each). The germline V gene encodes CDR1 LGHNA and CDR2 YNFKEQ. V was cut by 4 bases and J by 5 bases, with 15 bases left in between. The CDR3 has 14 residues. The CDR3 sequence: CASSPTGGRDEQYF. The CDR3 DNA reads TGTGCCAGCAGCCCTACAGGCGGGCGGGACGAGCAGTACTTC.

The V and J genes are TRBV19 and TRBJ1-1; no definite D call. Germline lookup yields CDR1 LNHDA and CDR2 SQIVND (reference sequence). Trimming stripped 7 bases from V and 8 bases from J, with 11 bases between. The CDR3 is made up of 11 amino acids. CDR3 amino acids: CASNGRLEAFF. CDR3 bases: TGTGCCAGTAACGGACGGCTAGAAGCTTTCTTT.

This clone has only a few counts. This chain links TRBV6-1 with TRBJ2-7; no reliable D call. Trimming pared 6 bases from V and 6 bases from J, leaving 9 bases between. Germline assignment: CDR1 MNHNS and CDR2 SASEGT. The CDR3 has 11 amino acids. DNA for the CDR3: TGTGCCAGCAGAGACACCGTCGAGCAGTACTTC. Translation: CASRDTVEQYF.